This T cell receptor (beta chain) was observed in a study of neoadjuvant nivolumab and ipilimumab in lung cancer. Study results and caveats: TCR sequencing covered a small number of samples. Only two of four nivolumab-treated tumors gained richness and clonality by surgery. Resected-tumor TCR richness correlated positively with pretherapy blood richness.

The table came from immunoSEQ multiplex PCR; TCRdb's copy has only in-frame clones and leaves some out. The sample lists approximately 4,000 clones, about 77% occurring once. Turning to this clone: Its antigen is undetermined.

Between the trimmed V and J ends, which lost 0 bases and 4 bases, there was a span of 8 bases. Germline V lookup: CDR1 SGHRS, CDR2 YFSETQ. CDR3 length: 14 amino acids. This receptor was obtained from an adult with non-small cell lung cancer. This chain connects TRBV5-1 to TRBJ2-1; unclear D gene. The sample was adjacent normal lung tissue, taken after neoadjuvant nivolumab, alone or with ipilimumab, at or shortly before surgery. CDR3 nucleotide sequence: TGCGCCAGCAGCTTGGATCAGGCGTACAATGAGCAGTTCTTC. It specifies CASSLDQAYNEQFF.